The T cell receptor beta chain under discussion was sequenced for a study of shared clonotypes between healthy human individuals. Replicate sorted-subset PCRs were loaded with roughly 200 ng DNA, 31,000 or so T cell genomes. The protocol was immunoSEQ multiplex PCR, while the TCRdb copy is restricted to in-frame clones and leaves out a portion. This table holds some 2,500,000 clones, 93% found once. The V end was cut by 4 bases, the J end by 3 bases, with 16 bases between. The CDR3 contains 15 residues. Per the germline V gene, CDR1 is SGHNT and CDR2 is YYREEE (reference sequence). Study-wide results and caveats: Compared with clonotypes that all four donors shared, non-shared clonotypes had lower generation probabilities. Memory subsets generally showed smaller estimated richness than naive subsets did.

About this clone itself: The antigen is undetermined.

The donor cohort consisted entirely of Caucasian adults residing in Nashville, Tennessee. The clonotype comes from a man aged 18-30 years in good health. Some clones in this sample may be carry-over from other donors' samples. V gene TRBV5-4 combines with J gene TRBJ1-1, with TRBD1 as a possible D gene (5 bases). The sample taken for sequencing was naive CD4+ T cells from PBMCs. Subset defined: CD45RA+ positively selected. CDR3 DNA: TGTGCCAGCAGCCATGGAACCAGGGCGGACACTGAAGCTTTCTTT. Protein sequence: CASSHGTRADTEAFF.